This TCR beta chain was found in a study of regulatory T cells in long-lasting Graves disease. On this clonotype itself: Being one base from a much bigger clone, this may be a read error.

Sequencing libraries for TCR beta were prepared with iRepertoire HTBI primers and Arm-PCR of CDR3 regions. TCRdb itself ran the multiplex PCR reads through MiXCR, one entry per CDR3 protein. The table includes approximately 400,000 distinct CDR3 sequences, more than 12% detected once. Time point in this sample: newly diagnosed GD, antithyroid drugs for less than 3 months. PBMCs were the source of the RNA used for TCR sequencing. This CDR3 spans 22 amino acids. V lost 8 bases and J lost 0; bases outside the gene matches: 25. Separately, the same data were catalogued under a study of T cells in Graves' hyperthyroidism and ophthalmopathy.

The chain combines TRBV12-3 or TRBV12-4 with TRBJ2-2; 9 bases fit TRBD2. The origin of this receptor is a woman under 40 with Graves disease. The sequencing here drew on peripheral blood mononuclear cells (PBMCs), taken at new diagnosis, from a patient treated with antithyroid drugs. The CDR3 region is CASLGRHGGFLAGRSNTGELFF. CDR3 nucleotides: TGTGCCAGCCTCGGTCGCCACGGGGGGTTTCTAGCGGGAAGATCGAACACCGGGGAGCTGTTTTTT.